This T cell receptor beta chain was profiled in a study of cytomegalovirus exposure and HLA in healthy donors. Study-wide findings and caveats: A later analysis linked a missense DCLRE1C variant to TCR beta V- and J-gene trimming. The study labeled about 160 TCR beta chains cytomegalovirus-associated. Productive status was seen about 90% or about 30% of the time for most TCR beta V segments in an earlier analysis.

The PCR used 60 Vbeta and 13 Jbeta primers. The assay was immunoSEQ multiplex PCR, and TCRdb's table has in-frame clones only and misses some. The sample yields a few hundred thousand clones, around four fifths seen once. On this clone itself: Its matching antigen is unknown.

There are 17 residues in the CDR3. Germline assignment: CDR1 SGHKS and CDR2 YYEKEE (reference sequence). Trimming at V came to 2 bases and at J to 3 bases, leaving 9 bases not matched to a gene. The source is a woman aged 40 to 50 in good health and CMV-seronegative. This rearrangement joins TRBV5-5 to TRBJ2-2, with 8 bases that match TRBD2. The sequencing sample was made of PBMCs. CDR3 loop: CASSLGPAGGDTGELFF. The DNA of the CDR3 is TGTGCCAGCAGCTTAGGCCCGGCGGGGGGAGACACCGGGGAGCTGTTTTTT.